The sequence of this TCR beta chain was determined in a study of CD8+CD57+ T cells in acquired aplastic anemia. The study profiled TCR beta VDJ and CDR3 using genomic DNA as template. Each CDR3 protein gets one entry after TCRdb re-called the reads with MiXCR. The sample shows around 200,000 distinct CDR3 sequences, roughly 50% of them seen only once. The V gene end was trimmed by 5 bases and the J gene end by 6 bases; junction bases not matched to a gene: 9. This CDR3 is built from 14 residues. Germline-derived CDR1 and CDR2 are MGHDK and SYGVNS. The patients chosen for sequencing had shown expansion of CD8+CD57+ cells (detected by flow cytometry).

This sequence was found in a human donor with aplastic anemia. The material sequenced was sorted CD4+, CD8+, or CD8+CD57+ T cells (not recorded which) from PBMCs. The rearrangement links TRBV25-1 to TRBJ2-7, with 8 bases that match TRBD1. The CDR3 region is CASSKGQGLCEQYF. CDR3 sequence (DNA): TGTGCCAGCAGTAAAGGACAGGGACTCTGCGAGCAGTACTTC.